These T cell receptor beta chains were read from a single sample in a study of beta chain features in type 1 diabetes. Profiled with immunoSEQ multiplex PCR; TCRdb holds only in-frame clones, not every one. The sample yields about 370,000 clones, around 10% seen once. Sequencing input: central memory CD4+ T cells from blood. These receptors were collected from a man aged 25 to 40 with type 1 diabetes. Both conserved end residues are part of each CDR3. The order of the fields is D gene, J gene, clone size, V gene, CDR3 protein, CDR3 DNA. D genes are given only for firm matches. Part of the rows lack a size; the others show once, few, many or a class for expanded clones.

. TRBJ1-3 . TRBV2 CASSTTGRISGNTIYF TGTGCCAGCAGTACAACGGGACGGATCTCTGGAAACACCATATATTTT
. TRBJ2-1 many TRBV9 CASSVSGLVNEQFF TGTGCCAGCAGCGTATCGGGACTCGTCAATGAGCAGTTCTTC
TRBD2 TRBJ2-1 few TRBV4-3 CASSQGTSRYNEQFF TGCGCCAGCAGCCAAGGGACTAGCAGATACAATGAGCAGTTCTTC
. TRBJ2-7 few TRBV5-1 CASSLQGYYEQYF TGCGCCAGCAGCTTGCAGGGATACTACGAGCAGTACTTC
. TRBJ1-1 . TRBV5-1 CASSTQGGDTEAFF TGCGCCAGCAGCACCCAGGGTGGGGACACTGAAGCTTTCTTT
. TRBJ2-7 . TRBV5-8 CASSLSRGSYEQYF TGTGCCAGCAGCTTGTCCAGGGGCTCCTACGAGCAGTACTTC
. TRBJ1-2 . TRBV28 CASSSWYYGYTF TGTGCCAGCAGTTCCTGGTACTATGGCTACACCTTC
. TRBJ2-1 . TRBV4-1 CASSQGQGGYNEQFF TGCGCCAGCAGCCAAGGGCAGGGGGGTTACAATGAGCAGTTCTTC
. TRBJ2-7 . TRBV7-2 CASSRPGAGNSYEQYF TGTGCCAGCAGCCGCCCGGGGGCGGGGAACTCCTACGAGCAGTACTTC
. TRBJ1-2 . TRBV9 CASSVGGTPTDYGYTF TGTGCCAGCAGCGTTGGTGGGACCCCCACGGACTATGGCTACACCTTC
. TRBJ2-1 . TRBV4-1 CASSQDLGASSYNEQFF TGCGCCAGCAGCCAAGATCTTGGGGCGAGCTCCTACAATGAGCAGTTCTTC
TRBD2 TRBJ2-1 . TRBV7-8 CASSSGLAEYNEQFF TGTGCCAGCAGCTCCGGACTAGCGGAATACAATGAGCAGTTCTTC
TRBD1 TRBJ2-3 many TRBV2 CASRPQGSDTQYF TGTGCCAGCAGACCACAGGGGTCAGATACGCAGTATTTT
. TRBJ2-7 . TRBV7-2 CASSLVTDLGEQYF TGTGCCAGCAGCTTAGTTACGGATCTCGGGGAGCAGTACTTC
TRBD2 TRBJ2-7 . TRBV28 CASSSPLMGGSQPYEQYF TGTGCCAGCAGTTCACCTCTGATGGGCGGGAGTCAACCCTACGAGCAGTACTTC
. TRBJ2-7 . TRBV28 CASSLSWGPTAYEQYF TGTGCCAGCAGTTTAAGCTGGGGCCCAACCGCCTACGAGCAGTACTTC
TRBD1 TRBJ1-1 . TRBV2 CASSEPGRDRDIRTEAFF TGTGCCAGCAGTGAACCGGGGAGGGACAGGGATATCAGGACTGAAGCTTTCTTT
TRBD1 TRBJ1-5 few TRBV11-2 CASSLVGGASQPQHF TGTGCCAGCAGCTTAGTAGGGGGCGCGAGTCAGCCCCAGCATTTT
. TRBJ2-7 . TRBV19 CASSIDFYEQYF TGTGCCAGTAGTATAGATTTCTACGAGCAGTACTTC
. TRBJ1-5 few TRBV30 CAWSPSSNQPQHF TGTGCCTGGAGCCCCAGCAGCAATCAGCCCCAGCATTTT
. TRBJ1-1 many TRBV7-9 CASSYQPDTEAFF TGTGCCAGCAGCTATCAGCCTGACACTGAAGCTTTCTTT
. TRBJ2-7 . TRBV2 CASQADRYSTYEQYF TGTGCCAGCCAGGCGGACCGCTACTCCACCTACGAGCAGTACTTC
. TRBJ2-3 few TRBV15 CATSREITPSTDTQYF TGTGCCACCAGCAGAGAGATTACCCCTAGCACAGATACGCAGTATTTT
. TRBJ1-6 few TRBV28 CASSPVGFPLHF TGTGCCAGCAGCCCCGTGGGGTTTCCCCTCCACTTT
TRBD1 TRBJ2-5 few TRBV5-1 CASSEGQGQETQYF TGCGCCAGCAGCGAAGGACAGGGGCAAGAGACCCAGTACTTC
TRBD2 TRBJ2-7 few TRBV7-2 CASSLTAGARYEQYF TGTGCCAGCAGCTTAACAGCGGGAGCCCGTTACGAGCAGTACTTC
TRBD1 TRBJ2-5 . TRBV11-3 CASSLGQRQETQYF TGTGCCAGCAGCTTGGGACAGCGCCAAGAGACCCAGTACTTC
. TRBJ1-2 once TRBV5-4 CASSLQGRDYGYTF TGTGCCAGCAGCTTGCAGGGGAGGGACTATGGCTACACCTTC
. TRBJ2-1 . TRBV28 CASSLGANEGVGEQFF TGTGCCAGCAGCCTTGGGGCTAACGAAGGTGTGGGTGAGCAGTTCTTC
TRBD1 TRBJ2-7 many TRBV19 CASSNQDRAYEQYF TGTGCCAGTAGTAATCAGGACAGGGCATACGAGCAGTACTTC
. TRBJ2-1 few TRBV11-2 CASSADTGEQFF TGTGCCAGCAGCGCTGATACGGGCGAGCAGTTCTTC
. TRBJ2-7 few TRBV10-3 CAISEIGYEQYF TGTGCCATCAGTGAGATCGGCTACGAGCAGTACTTC
. TRBJ2-2 few TRBV29-1 CSVEGGHSNTGELFF TGCAGCGTTGAAGGGGGCCACTCGAACACCGGGGAGCTGTTTTTT
. TRBJ1-3 . TRBV12-5 CASGLGGGGNTIYF TGTGCTAGTGGTCTCGGAGGCGGTGGCAACACCATATATTTT
. TRBJ1-4 many TRBV7-9 CASSLDTGELFF TGTGCCAGCAGCTTAGACACCGGGGAACTGTTTTTT